This TCR beta chain emerged from a study of blood T cell repertoires in COVID-19. Study information: Researchers got acute and convalescent COVID-19 samples from the United States, Italy and Spain. T cells, B-cell-depleted T cells, or PBMCs provided the cDNA or gDNA that served as material.

This CDR3 is 17 amino acids long. With V trimmed by 5 bases and J by 3 bases, 12 bases remained unmatched. CDR1 and CDR2 from the germline V gene are WNHNN and SYGVQD (reference sequence). Authors' processing steps: Estimated nucleated cell counts came from reference gene primer amplification. Libraries were prepared by immunoSEQ multiplex PCR; TCRdb keeps only in-frame clonotypes and omits some of them. V and J calls and clone size follow that table, whereas D and trimming were derived from the DNA. The top ten clones hold about two fifths of a sample with more than 25,000 clones, roughly four fifths of them seen once.

This sequence joins TRBV10-1 and TRBJ2-7; TRBD1 agrees at 11 bases. Sequenced input: peripheral blood. This sequence was found in a woman at least 80 years old with acute or convalescent COVID-19. The CDR3 bases are TGCGCCAGCAGTAAGGGACAGGGGGAAAACCAGCACTACGAGCAGTACTTC. It translates to CASSKGQGENQHYEQYF.